The entry below gives a single T cell receptor beta chain sequence along with its context. It lacks a known antigen. Per-base quality was not reported, and no clone a single base away is much larger than it. This specimen comes from a study of T-cell reconstitution after alpha-beta-depleted transplantation in children (dated by TCRdb to the mid-2010s). Regarding the research as a whole: The study quantitatively tracked T-cell immune reconstitution after TCRalphabeta/CD19-depleted allogeneic hematopoietic cell transplantation in children using TCR repertoire profiling.

The germline V gene supplies CDR1 SGHRS and CDR2 YFSETQ. A distance of 15 bases separates the germline ends of V and J, which lose 5 bases and 0 bases respectively. From the cysteine up to the phenylalanine, the CDR3 has a length of 15 residues. The DNA shown is the 45-base CDR3, in frame from base 1. Receptors were amplified or captured by PCR. Sequencing relied on an Illumina HiSeq 2500. To normalize quantification of the TCRbeta repertoire, the TCR libraries were built with molecular barcoding that relied on unique molecular identifiers. Using fastp trimming at Q25 and MiXCR clonotype assembly, TCRdb reanalyzed the public sequencing data and kept in-frame beta chains. Each CDR3 protein appears once, grouped with its most common genes and DNA. The sample contains about 610,000 distinct CDR3 sequences, over 9.5% of them found a single time. Clones ranked in the top ten supply about 4.2% of the sample.

The V and J genes are TRBV5-1 and TRBJ2-7, and perhaps TRBD2 as D gene, on 6 matching bases. This receptor was taken from a human donor who donated a stem cell graft to a child with acute myeloid leukemia. The sample in question was PBMCs from the stem cell graft donor, obtained from the stem cell graft. The nucleotide sequence reads as follows: TGCGCCAGCAGAAAAAGGGCGGGGAACTCCTACGAGCAGTACTTC. This gives the protein CASRKRAGNSYEQYF.